This TCR beta chain was identified in a study of control samples from healthy donors and cancer patients. Repertoires were generated with immunoSEQ multiplex PCR, while TCRdb's copy carries only in-frame clones and drops some. Among around 250,000 clones listed, roughly 87% were seen once. CDR1 is LNHNV and CDR2 is YYDKDF in the germline V gene (reference sequence). The CDR3 has 15 residues. The ends lost 1 base at V and 10 bases at J; junction bases unmatched: 7. The V and J genes are TRBV15 and TRBJ1-3, with TRBD1 identical over 10 bases. Sequenced material: PBMCs. The sequence was collected from a woman aged 60 to 75 with lung cancer. DNA for the CDR3: TGTGCCACCAGCAGAGGAGGACAGGGGGTGGGGACCATATATTTT. Protein sequence: CATSRGGQGVGTIYF.